The 7 T cell receptor beta chains below all came from one sample that was sequenced in a study of early T cells in non-severe SARS-CoV-2 infection. TCRdb reanalysed the 5' RACE reads using MiXCR and keeps one entry per CDR3 protein. The table has about 85,000 distinct CDR3 sequences, 13% to 15% seen once. The sequenced material came from whole blood. These receptors came from an adult who was a healthcare worker with PCR-confirmed SARS-CoV-2 infection or an uninfected control (not recorded which).

The chain uses TRBV20-1 and TRBJ2-2; D is ambiguous. This CDR3 is 11 amino acids long. V was cut by 8 bases and J by 5 bases, with 9 bases left in between. The germline V gene has CDR1 DFQATT and CDR2 SNEGSKA (reference sequence). DNA of the CDR3: TGCAGTCCCGTGGGGACCGGGGAGCTGTTTTTT. It codes for CSPVGTGELFF.

This clonotype was detected ten times or more. The chain has TRBV4-1 and TRBJ1-2, with no clear D. The CDR3 covers 16 residues. The germline V gene encodes CDR1 MGHRA and CDR2 YSYEKL. V was shortened by 0 bases and J by 1 base, with 12 bases between the two germline ends. The CDR3: CASSQDLDTINYGYTF. CDR3 bases: TGCGCCAGCAGCCAAGATCTCGACACGATTAACTATGGCTACACCTTC.

The DNA for the CDR3 is TGTGCCAGCAGTTTAATCAGCGGGAGGAATACGCAGTATTTT. This sequence encodes CASSLISGRNTQYF. The chain carries TRBV12-3 or TRBV12-4 and TRBJ2-3; 9 nucleotides agree with TRBD2. CDR3 length equals 14 residues. V lost 2 bases, J lost 7 bases, and 4 bases stayed unmatched.

This clonotype was counted a few times. This chain joins TRBV3-1 and TRBJ2-7, with TRBD1 matching 12 bases. The CDR3 runs to 16 residues. The V gene end was trimmed by 1 base and the J gene end by 6 bases; junction bases not matched to a gene: 7. Germline V gene sequence: CDR1 LGHDT, CDR2 YNNKEL (reference sequence). The CDR3 region has the DNA TGTGCCAGCAGCCAAGGATCGGGGACAGGGGGCTCCGAGCAGTACTTC. It encodes CASSQGSGTGGSEQYF.

This clonotype was counted only a few times. The chain recombines TRBV11-3 with TRBJ2-1; no reliable D call. V dropped 3 bases and J dropped 1 base, with 7 bases sitting between them. Germline-derived CDR1 and CDR2 are SGHNT and YENEEA. This CDR3 is built from 14 residues. The CDR3 protein is CASSLTPSYNEQFF. The CDR3 nucleotides are TGTGCCAGCAGCTTGACCCCATCCTACAATGAGCAGTTCTTC.

This clonotype was observed a few times. The chain employs TRBV27 and TRBJ1-1; D uncertain. The CDR3 length is 13 residues. V was cut by 3 bases and J by 10 bases, with 15 bases left in between. Germline V gene data show CDR1 as MNHEY and CDR2 as SMNVEV (reference sequence). DNA for the CDR3: TGTGCCAGCAGTTTGGGAGGCCTCTCCTCAGCTTTCTTT. Amino acids: CASSLGGLSSAFF.

The chain recombines TRBV3-1 with TRBJ1-2; possible D gene TRBD1, 6 bases. Trimming shortened V by 6 bases and J by 8 bases, and 16 bases separated the two germline ends. Germline V gene sequence: CDR1 LGHDT, CDR2 YNNKEL (reference sequence). This CDR3 spans 13 amino acids. This chain's CDR3 is CASRPTGPGGYTF. CDR3 in DNA: TGTGCCAGCAGACCTACAGGGCCTGGCGGCTACACCTTC. Full variable domain (remainder filled in from reference TRBV3-1 and TRBJ1-2): DTAVSQTPKYLVTQMGNDKSIKCEQNLGHDTMYWYKQDSKKFLKIMFSYNNKELIINETVPNRFSPKSPDKAHLNLHINSLELGDSAVYFCASRPTGPGGYTFGSGTRLTVV.